This T cell receptor (beta chain) was identified in a study of T cells after posttransplantation cyclophosphamide (dated by TCRdb to between 2015 and 2016). Broadly, across the study: Using TRB sequencing, the study followed how the T cell repertoire rebuilt after myeloablative bone marrow transplantation with posttransplantation cyclophosphamide given as GVHD prophylaxis. Samples from around 40 PTCy-treated patients and approximately 15 related bone marrow donors of those patients were subjected to antigen receptor sequencing. Blood from all 35 or so PTCy patients with 1-year posttransplant specimens was subjected to TRB sequencing. In 3 patients, TRB sequencing was also performed on up to about 3 more blood samples taken 2 to 5.2 years after transplant, and in a handful of patients, pretransplant blood was also TRB-sequenced. Because TRA and TRB clonality were tightly correlated in fewer than ten samples, subsequent TCR analyses were focused on TRB only. Public TRB sequences were checked against a database of over 3,500 sequences associated with responses to pathogens, tumor antigens, self-antigens and alloantigens.

Summary of the overall study and its limitations: Across under 50 patients, recipient CMV seropositivity and CMV reactivation were highly associated with TRB clonality; PTCy diversity was similar to CNI/methotrexate controls. Donor-recipient similarity was low at 1-2 months but rose over the first year, and later blood repertoires were often dominated by donor CD8+ memory clones. The TRB repertoires of T cells infiltrating skin or GI tract showed only limited overlap with the TRB repertoires of T cells in blood.

TRB sequencing used genomic DNA with the immunoSEQ assay at survey resolution or the hsTCRB kit. Under the source paper's analysis protocol: Initial read processing used immunoSEQ software, and repertoire analyses used the LymphoSeq R package. Clonality was computed as 1 minus normalized Shannon entropy, and a Gini coefficient was also calculated for each TRB dataset. To infer phenotypes in unsorted samples, TRB sequences from sorted subsets of the recipient or donor were mapped onto unsorted samples from the same recipient. Drawn from immuneACCESS, this table holds only the in-frame rearrangements with V and J called that TCRdb kept. Clones are partly lost; checked studies trace under half to an unresolved V gene and leave the rest unexplained. V and J calls and clone size are those listed in that table; D and trimming were worked out from the DNA. The table records a few thousand clones for this sample, and not one of them appears only once. 10% of the sample is taken by the ten largest.

This clone is considered medium-sized (0.01 to 0.1%). Its antigen has not been determined. No base-level quality is on record; no much larger clone is a single base apart. According to the study, the label for this sample's treatment or condition signals: high-dose cyclophosphamide on days +3 and +4 as single-agent GVHD prophylaxis. Busulfan and fludarabine conditioning, a related or unrelated marrow graft, and cyclophosphamide on days +3 and +4 were given to PTCy patients. PTCy-treated patients were drawn from a prospective multi-institutional clinical trial. Peripheral blood and bone marrow mononuclear cells were isolated by Ficoll-Hypaque density centrifugation and cryopreserved. Trimming at the junction amounts to 1 base on V and 2 bases on J, and the germline ends lie 6 bases apart. The CDR1 and CDR2 encoded by the germline V gene are SGHTA and FQGNSA. The CDR3 goes from the cysteine to the phenylalanine over 15 residues. CDR3 DNA is the only sequence kept; it has 45 bases, read in frame from the first base.

This material consisted of PBMCs, taken after allogeneic stem cell transplant with posttransplant cyclophosphamide. This TCR derives from a male patient aged 55-69 years who received an allogeneic stem cell transplant from a related donor and was CMV-positive. Some T cells may originate with the graft donor following a transplant. The sequence is built from TRBV7-2 and TRBJ2-6, with the D gene too uncertain to name. The sequenced DNA: TGTGCCAGCAGCTTAGTTATTACTGGGGCCAACGTCCTGACTTTC. It codes for CASSLVITGANVLTF.